The clone carrying this T cell receptor (beta chain) occurred a few times. These data originate in a study of blood T cell repertoires in COVID-19. Germline V gives CDR1 SGHDN, CDR2 FVKESK. This CDR3 comprises 14 residues. Trimming at V came to 1 base and at J to 8 bases, leaving 5 bases not matched to a gene. Sequencing was performed with immunoSEQ multiplex PCR; in TCRdb, only in-frame clones are kept and a portion is missing. Of around 250,000 clones listed, under 95% are singletons. Clinical history reported by participants formed the basis on which cohorts were assigned. Sequencing input: PBMCs or T cells enriched from blood (not recorded which). This chain links TRBV14 with TRBJ1-3, with TRBD1 matching over 7 bases. This receptor was obtained from a man aged 35-49 years who had been exposed to COVID-19. The DNA for the CDR3 is TGTGCCAGCAGCCAAGGACAGGGAGCATACACCATATATTTT. Translating gives CASSQGQGAYTIYF.